Listed here are 32 T cell receptor beta chains from one sample, sequenced in a study of blood T cell repertoires in COVID-19. Sequencing used immunoSEQ multiplex PCR; TCRdb keeps in-frame clones, though not all of them. The table shows around 120,000 clones, with over 70% occurring only once. Sequenced sample: peripheral blood. The receptor source for this set is a man aged 70-80 years with acute or convalescent COVID-19.

This clone occurred a few times. This rearrangement joins TRBV4-1 to TRBJ1-2, with D perhaps matching TRBD1 (6 bases). CDR1 is MGHRA and CDR2 is YSYEKL in the germline V gene. This CDR3 has 17 amino acids. V was trimmed by 2 bases and J by 0 bases, leaving 16 bases between them. Here the CDR3 reads CASSQSGTPKSNYGYTF. In nucleotides, the CDR3 is TGCGCCAGCAGCCAATCCGGGACACCCAAATCTAACTATGGCTACACCTTC.

This CDR3 is CASSQLTGAEAFF. The DNA for the CDR3 is TGTGCCAGCAGCCAATTGACCGGGGCTGAAGCTTTCTTT. The chain couples TRBV3-1 (or the pseudogene TRBV3-2) to TRBJ1-1; no clear D. Trimming took off 2 bases at V and 6 bases at J, with 10 bases between the two ends. Germline CDR1 reads LGHDT; CDR2 reads YNNKEL (reference sequence). CDR3 length equals 13 residues.

The V and J genes are TRBV2 and TRBJ1-2; 10 nucleotides align to TRBD1. Unmatched junction bases numbered 10, after V lost 8 bases and J lost 7 bases. The CDR3 is 14 amino acids. CDR1 and CDR2 from the germline V gene are SNHLY and FYNNEI. CDR3 in DNA: TGTGCCAGCCTAAGACCGGGACAGGGGTCTGGCTACACCTTC. Amino acids: CASLRPGQGSGYTF. The whole variable domain, remainder taken from reference TRBV2 and TRBJ1-2, is EPEVTQTPSHQVTQMGQEVILRCVPISNHLYFYWYRQILGQKVEFLVSFYNNEISEKSEIFDDQFSVERPDGSNFTLKIRSTKLEDSAMYFCASLRPGQGSGYTFGSGTRLTVV.

This rearrangement joins TRBV5-4 to TRBJ1-1, with 10 positions matching TRBD1. Per germline, CDR1 SGHNT and CDR2 YYREEE (reference sequence). Unmatched junction bases numbered 5, after V lost 4 bases and J lost 5 bases. This CDR3 is built from 14 residues. The CDR3, as DNA: TGTGCCAGCAGCGCTGACAGGGGGCGGACTGAAGCTTTCTTT. Translation: CASSADRGRTEAFF.

This chain joins TRBV7-2 and TRBJ1-1; TRBD1 is a possible D gene (5 bases). CDR3 length: 14 amino acids. The germline gives CDR1 SGHTA, CDR2 FQGNSA. Trimming stripped 3 bases from V and 5 bases from J, with 13 bases between. CDR3 region: CASSFIQGDTEAFF. Here the CDR3 DNA reads TGTGCCAGCAGCTTCATCCAGGGTGATACTGAAGCTTTCTTT.

This chain uses TRBV5-8 with TRBJ1-1; no reliable D call. In germline, CDR1 is SGHTS, CDR2 YDEGEE. This CDR3 region has 14 residues. The germline V and J ends were trimmed by 0 bases and 1 base, with 7 bases remaining between them. CDR3 in DNA: TGTGCCAGCAGCTTGGAATGGAGGAACACTGAAGCTTTCTTT. Its protein is CASSLEWRNTEAFF.

The chain employs TRBV5-4 and TRBJ2-2; the match to TRBD2 covers 8 bases. The CDR3 is 16 amino acids. The germline gives CDR1 SGHNT, CDR2 YYREEE (reference sequence). The V segment lost 3 bases and the J segment 5 bases; nucleotides outside the gene matches: 9. The DNA of the CDR3 is TGTGCCAGCAGCTCTAAAGCGGGGGCAGAGACCGGGGAGCTGTTTTTT. This gives the protein CASSSKAGAETGELFF.

This clone came up once. The V call is TRBV19, the J call TRBJ2-1, with 9 bases identical to TRBD2. The V gene end was trimmed by 7 bases and the J gene end by 0 bases; junction bases not matched to a gene: 13. Germline CDR1 LNHDA, CDR2 SQIVND (reference sequence). CDR3 length equals 18 residues. Here the CDR3 DNA reads TGTGCCAGTAAGGTCCGGAGCGGGGGGCCGAGCTCCTACAATGAGCAGTTCTTC. Protein: CASKVRSGGPSSYNEQFF.

The chain uses TRBV4-2 and TRBJ1-1; unclear D gene. CDR3 length: 14 amino acids. V was pared by 5 bases and J by 4 bases, with 14 bases between. Looked up from germline, CDR1 is LGHNA and CDR2 is YNFKEQ. In DNA, the CDR3 is TGTGCCAGCAGCAGGGAGTGGGAGGCCACTGAAGCTTTCTTT. The encoded protein is CASSREWEATEAFF.

This clone appeared once. This chain's CDR3 is CASSPRPGTAPYEQYF. For the CDR3, the DNA is TGTGCCAGCAGCCCCCGCCCCGGGACAGCACCTTACGAGCAGTACTTC. The chain has TRBV7-6 and TRBJ2-7, with TRBD1 matching 7 bases. This CDR3 comprises 16 residues. CDR1 is SGHVS, CDR2 FNYEAQ, per germline. Losses at the gene ends were 5 bases for V and 4 bases for J; bases not matched to a gene: 14.

The chain joins TRBV9 to TRBJ1-6; D is perhaps TRBD1 (6 bases). The CDR3 length is 15 residues. Germline-derived CDR1 and CDR2 are SGDLS and YYNGEE. V lost 5 bases, J lost 7 bases, and 16 bases lay in between. The CDR3 DNA reads as TGTGCCAGCAGTGTTGGTCCAGGGGAAAATTCACCCCTCCACTTT. This translates into CASSVGPGENSPLHF.

This chain links TRBV7-3 with TRBJ2-1, with TRBD2 matching 8 bases. Germline CDR1 SGHTA, CDR2 FQGTGA. With V trimmed by 1 base and J by 6 bases, 5 bases remained unmatched. The CDR3 totals 15 residues. CDR3 loop: CASSLIWLAGNEQFF. The CDR3 DNA is TGTGCCAGCAGCTTAATCTGGCTAGCGGGCAATGAGCAGTTCTTC. The whole variable domain, remainder taken from reference TRBV7-3 and TRBJ2-1, is GAGVSQTPSNKVTEKGKYVELRCDPISGHTALYWYRQSLGQGPEFLIYFQGTGAADDSGLPNDRFFAVRPEGSVSTLKIQRTERGDSAVYLCASSLIWLAGNEQFFGPGTRLTVL.

V and J are TRBV5-1 and TRBJ1-1; perhaps TRBD1 as D (6 bases). V lost 1 base and J 1 base, leaving 8 bases between the germline ends. CDR3 size: 14 residues. Germline V gene data show CDR1 as SGHRS and CDR2 as YFSETQ. CDR3 in amino acids: CASSLQGQNTEAFF. CDR3 nucleotides: TGCGCCAGCAGCTTGCAGGGGCAGAACACTGAAGCTTTCTTT.

The CDR3 loop reads CSASVRGYYGYTF. CDR3 nucleotides: TGCAGTGCTAGTGTGAGAGGCTACTATGGCTACACCTTC. The chain combines TRBV20-1 with TRBJ1-2; D unclear. The CDR3 is 13 residues long. Germline CDR1 and CDR2: DFQATT and SNEGSKA (reference sequence). Trimming stripped 3 bases from V and 3 bases from J, with 11 bases between.

The chain has TRBV12-3 or TRBV12-4 and TRBJ2-7, with 7 bases identical to TRBD2. CDR3 size: 13 residues. Losses at the gene ends were 4 bases for V and 3 bases for J; bases not matched to a gene: 3. As DNA, the CDR3 is TGTGCCAGCAGTTACGAGCGGGGCTACGAGCAGTACTTC. This codes for CASSYERGYEQYF.

J is TRBJ2-5 and V is TRBV5-1; 9 bases are shared with TRBD1. Germline values: CDR1 SGHRS, CDR2 YFSETQ. V gave up 4 bases and J gave up 5 bases; unmatched junction bases: 12. The CDR3 loop spans 16 amino acids. In nucleotides, the CDR3 is TGCGCCAGCAGCCGGACAGGGGTGTTGGGGGTGGAGACCCAGTACTTC. Its translation is CASSRTGVLGVETQYF.

This clone was counted between two and nine times. This sequence joins TRBV5-1 and TRBJ1-5; the match to TRBD1 covers 9 bases. V gave up 4 bases and J gave up 5 bases; unmatched junction bases: 4. Germline CDR1 is SGHRS and CDR2 is YFSETQ. The CDR3 consists of 14 residues. CDR3: CASSVGQGDQPQHF. CDR3 DNA sequence: TGCGCCAGCAGCGTGGGACAGGGCGATCAGCCCCAGCATTTT.

The V call is TRBV6-6, the J call TRBJ2-2; 7 bases agree with TRBD2. The CDR3 runs to 15 residues. Germline V gives CDR1 MNHNY, CDR2 SVGAGI (reference sequence). J gave up 6 bases and V 2 bases, and 6 bases lay outside the gene matches. CDR3 loop: CASSYLAERAGELFF. CDR3 in DNA: TGTGCCAGCAGTTACCTAGCGGAGCGCGCCGGGGAGCTGTTTTTT.

The chain has TRBV18 and TRBJ2-7; 8 bases map to TRBD2. CDR1 and CDR2 (germline): KGHSH, LQKENI. This CDR3 is 14 amino acids long. Germline trimming cut 3 bases from V and 2 bases from J; bases unmatched to any gene: 3. Written as DNA, the CDR3 is TGTGCCAGCTCACCTAGCGGGGACACCTACGAGCAGTACTTC. It yields the protein CASSPSGDTYEQYF.

The rearrangement links TRBV6-1 to TRBJ1-2, with D tentatively TRBD1 (6 bases). This CDR3 is 14 amino acids long. Germline V gene sequence: CDR1 MNHNS, CDR2 SASEGT. V shed 2 bases and J shed 6 bases, with 13 bases lying between them. CDR3 in DNA: TGTGCCAGCAGTGAAATAGGACCAGGGGATGGCTACACCTTC. Its translation: CASSEIGPGDGYTF.

The rearrangement uses TRBV3-1 (or the pseudogene TRBV3-2) and TRBJ2-5; a weak D match, TRBD1 (5 bases). The CDR3 is 14 residues long. Germline values: CDR1 LGHDT, CDR2 YNNKEL (reference sequence). The V end was cut by 0 bases, the J end by 5 bases, with 10 bases between. The CDR3, as DNA: TGTGCCAGCAGCCAAGATTGGGGCCGGGAGACCCAGTACTTC. Its protein product is CASSQDWGRETQYF.

The CDR3 DNA reads as TGTGCCATCAGTGATTATACAGTGAACACTGAAGCTTTCTTT. Translation gives CAISDYTVNTEAFF. The rearrangement links TRBV10-3 to TRBJ1-1; D ambiguous. Trimming stripped 3 bases from V and 0 bases from J, with 8 bases between. The length of the CDR3 is 14 residues. CDR1 and CDR2 from the germline V gene are ENHRY and SYGVKD.

This chain joins TRBV7-9 and TRBJ1-2; 7 bases are a match to TRBD1. There are 15 residues in the CDR3. Trimming removed 3 bases from V and 5 bases from J; junction bases left unmatched: 9. Germline CDR1 reads SEHNR; CDR2 reads FQNEAQ (reference sequence). In nucleotides, the CDR3 is TGTGCCAGCAGCTTCAACGACAGGGCTAGTTATGGCTACACCTTC. As protein: CASSFNDRASYGYTF.

A few counts support this clone. This chain links TRBV5-4 with TRBJ2-1, with 10 nucleotides matching TRBD2. The germline V gene encodes CDR1 SGHNT and CDR2 YYREEE (reference sequence). This CDR3 is 15 amino acids long. V dropped 1 base and J dropped 11; count of bases not matched to a gene: 9. The CDR3 reads CASSLMASGGEKQFF. CDR3 nucleotide sequence: TGTGCCAGCAGCTTGATGGCTAGCGGGGGAGAGAAGCAGTTCTTC.

This clone has a handful of counts. The chain uses TRBV30 and TRBJ1-2, with TRBD1 identical over 8 bases. The CDR3 runs 13 residues. Per germline, CDR1 GTSNPN and CDR2 SVGIG (reference sequence). The junction had 6 bases not matched to a gene; V was cut back by 2 bases and J by 7 bases. CDR3 residues: CAWSPLTGGGYTF. CDR3 sequence (DNA): TGTGCCTGGAGTCCTTTAACAGGGGGTGGCTACACCTTC.

V usage is TRBV19 and J usage is TRBJ1-1; possible D gene TRBD1, 6 bases. Germline values: CDR1 LNHDA, CDR2 SQIVND (reference sequence). Deletions cut 1 base from V and 2 bases from J, with 14 bases between. CDR3 length equals 16 residues. In nucleotides, the CDR3 is TGTGCCAGTAGTATAGCGGTGACAGGATATAACACTGAAGCTTTCTTT. Amino acids: CASSIAVTGYNTEAFF.

The rearrangement uses TRBV7-8 and TRBJ1-5; 9 bases agree with TRBD1. Trimming took 6 bases from V and 0 from J; bases not matched to a gene: 12. The germline CDR1 and CDR2 sequences are SGHVS and FQNEAQ. CDR3 length: 18 amino acids. The CDR3 DNA follows: TGTGCCAGCAGGCCCACCGGGACAGGGCGATTTAGCAATCAGCCCCAGCATTTT. This gives the protein CASRPTGTGRFSNQPQHF. The variable domain in full, with the rest retrieved from reference TRBV7-8 and TRBJ1-5, is GAGVSQSPRYKVAKRGQDVALRCDPISGHVSLFWYQQALGQGPEFLTYFQNEAQLDKSGLPSDRFFAERPEGSVSTLKIQRTQQEDSAVYLCASRPTGTGRFSNQPQHFGDGTRLSIL.

V and J are TRBV7-2 and TRBJ1-6; a weak D match, TRBD1 (5 bases). Between the trimmed V and J ends, which lost 1 base and 5 bases, there was a span of 15 bases. This CDR3 has 17 residues. Germline V gene sequence: CDR1 SGHTA, CDR2 FQGNSA. DNA for the CDR3: TGTGCCAGCAGCTTAGTCTTCAGTCAGGGCAATAATTCACCCCTCCACTTT. Its translation: CASSLVFSQGNNSPLHF.

The chain links TRBV11-2 to TRBJ1-3; D is ambiguous. Germline CDR1 reads SGHAT; CDR2 reads FQNNGV. The CDR3 is 12 residues long. V was shortened by 4 bases and J by 7 bases, with 8 bases between the two germline ends. CDR3 region: CASSYSWNTIYF. The CDR3 nucleotides are TGTGCCAGCAGCTATAGTTGGAACACCATATATTTT.

J is TRBJ2-7 and V is TRBV5-1; the D is unclear. This CDR3 is 13 amino acids long. Per the germline V gene, CDR1 is SGHRS and CDR2 is YFSETQ. V dropped 0 bases and J dropped 5 bases, with 9 bases sitting between them. The CDR3 DNA follows: TGCGCCAGCAGCTTGGTATTGAGCGACGAGCAGTACTTC. Encoded protein: CASSLVLSDEQYF.

V gene TRBV28 combines with J gene TRBJ1-2; 8 bases fit TRBD1. There are 13 residues in the CDR3. The germline V gene encodes CDR1 MDHEN and CDR2 SYDVKM. Unmatched junction bases numbered 1, after V lost 3 bases and J lost 4 bases. The CDR3 reads CASSFGQGYGYTF. CDR3 nucleotides: TGTGCCAGCAGTTTTGGACAGGGCTATGGCTACACCTTC.

The J gene is TRBJ2-1, the V gene TRBV6-5; the match to TRBD1 covers 10 bases. V was pared by 6 bases and J by 8 bases, with 10 bases of the junction left unmatched. The CDR3 runs to 15 residues. Germline V lookup: CDR1 MNHEY, CDR2 SVGAGI. The CDR3 is CASRKRGDRGYEQFF. The CDR3 DNA sequence: TGTGCCAGCAGGAAGCGTGGGGACAGGGGTTATGAGCAGTTCTTC.